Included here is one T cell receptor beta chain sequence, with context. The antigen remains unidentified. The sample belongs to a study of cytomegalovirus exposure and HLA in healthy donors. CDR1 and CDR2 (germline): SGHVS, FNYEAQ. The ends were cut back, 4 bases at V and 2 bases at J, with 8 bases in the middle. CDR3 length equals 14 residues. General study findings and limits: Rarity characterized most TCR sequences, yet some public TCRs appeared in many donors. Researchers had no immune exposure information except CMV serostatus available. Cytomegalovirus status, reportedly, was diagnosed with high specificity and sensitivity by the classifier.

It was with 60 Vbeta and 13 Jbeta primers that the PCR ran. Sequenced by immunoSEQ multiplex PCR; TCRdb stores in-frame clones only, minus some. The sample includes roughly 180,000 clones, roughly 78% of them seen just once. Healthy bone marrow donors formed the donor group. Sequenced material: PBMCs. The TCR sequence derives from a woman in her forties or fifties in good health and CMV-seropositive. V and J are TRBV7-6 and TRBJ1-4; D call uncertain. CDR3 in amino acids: CASSWGGTNEKLFF. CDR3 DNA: TGTGCCAGCAGCTGGGGAGGTACTAATGAAAAACTGTTTTTT.